The 16 T cell receptor beta chains presented below share a single source sample, sequenced in a study of cytomegalovirus exposure and HLA in healthy donors. 60 Vbeta and 13 Jbeta primers were used in PCR. Clones were sequenced by immunoSEQ multiplex PCR, and TCRdb holds only the in-frame ones, with some missing. The sample contains fewer than 250,000 clones, around 79% of which appear only once. Sequencing was done on a sample of PBMCs. These receptors originate from a woman aged 45-60 years in good health and CMV-seronegative.

The chain couples TRBV7-9 to TRBJ1-1, with no clear D. This CDR3 region has 13 residues. Trimming left V 5 bases short and J 6 bases short, with 13 bases between. Germline V gene lookup returns CDR1 SEHNR and CDR2 FQNEAQ (reference sequence). CDR3 nucleotide sequence: TGTGCCAGCAGCCAGAGGGTAGCCCCTGAAGCTTTCTTT. Translation gives CASSQRVAPEAFF. Supplemented by reference TRBV7-9 and TRBJ1-1, the full variable domain reads DTGVSQNPRHKITKRGQNVTFRCDPISEHNRLYWYRQTLGQGPEFLTYFQNEAQLEKSRLLSDRFSAERPKGSFSTLEIQRTEQGDSAMYLCASSQRVAPEAFFGQGTRLTVV.

With regard to this clone: Relative to the germline gene, one junction end is altered; a read error may explain this. V gene TRBV5-4 combines with J gene TRBJ2-2, with D perhaps TRBD2 (7 bases). The CDR3 extends over 15 amino acids. The V gene's germline CDR1 is SGHNT and CDR2 YYREEE (reference sequence). The CDR3 DNA reads TGCGCCAGCAGCCAAGATTCGGGGGGCTCCGGGGAGCTGTTTTTT. It is translated as CASSQDSGGSGELFF.

The rearrangement uses TRBV13 and TRBJ2-5; TRBD2 matches 10 bases. Germline CDR1 and CDR2: PRHDT and FYEKMQ (reference sequence). Trimming took 3 bases from V and 5 from J; bases not matched to a gene: 6. The CDR3 spans 15 residues. The CDR3 DNA reads TGTGCCAGCAGCTTCCAGACTAGCGGGCTGGAGACCCAGTACTTC. It specifies CASSFQTSGLETQYF. Based on the CDR3 plus reference TRBV13 and TRBJ2-5, the full variable domain is AAGVIQSPRHLIKEKRETATLKCYPIPRHDTVYWYQQGPGQDPQFLISFYEKMQSDKGSIPDRFSAQQFSDYHSELNMSSLELGDSALYFCASSFQTSGLETQYFGPGTRLLVL.

The chain links TRBV19 to TRBJ2-2, with 9 positions matching TRBD1. From germline, CDR1 is LNHDA and CDR2 SQIVND (reference sequence). Trimming cost V 6 bases and J 1 base; bases outside gene matches: 0. This CDR3 spans 14 amino acids. The CDR3 DNA sequence: TGTGCCAGTAGGGACAGGGGGAACACCGGGGAGCTGTTTTTT. Encoded protein: CASRDRGNTGELFF.

This clone was observed a few times. V gene TRBV7-3 combines with J gene TRBJ2-2; TRBD1 agrees at 10 bases. V dropped 4 bases and J dropped 6; count of bases not matched to a gene: 11. CDR1 SGHTA and CDR2 FQGTGA come from the germline V gene. The length of the CDR3 is 17 residues. CDR3 coding DNA: TGTGCCAGCAGCTCACCAGACAGGGGGCGCAAGGCCGGGGAGCTGTTTTTT. Translating gives CASSSPDRGRKAGELFF.

The chain joins TRBV5-1 to TRBJ1-2; D possibly corresponds to TRBD1 (6 bases). Germline loops: CDR1 SGHRS, CDR2 YFSETQ. CDR3 size: 13 residues. Trimming removed 0 bases at V and 4 bases at J, with 7 bases between. The CDR3 sequence is CASSLGGPYGYTF. The CDR3 DNA follows: TGCGCCAGCAGCTTGGGGGGGCCCTATGGCTACACCTTC.

The chain couples TRBV6-6 to TRBJ2-2; 7 positions agree with TRBD1. Losses at the gene ends were 10 bases for V and 7 bases for J; bases not matched to a gene: 15. This CDR3 comprises 15 residues. Looked up from germline, CDR1 is MNHNY and CDR2 is SVGAGI (reference sequence). In DNA form, the CDR3 reads TGTGCCAACAGGAAATTACAGGGGCAAGGCGGGGAGCTGTTTTTT. Its protein product is CANRKLQGQGGELFF.

This sequence joins TRBV6-1 and TRBJ2-1; the match to TRBD1 covers 8 bases. CDR3 length: 15 amino acids. After removal of 4 bases from V and 7 bases from J, the junction contained 9 bases not matched to a gene. Germline values: CDR1 MNHNS, CDR2 SASEGT. CDR3 DNA sequence: TGTGCCAGCAGTGGAATTTTTGGACAGGGTAATGAGCAGTTCTTC. Translating gives CASSGIFGQGNEQFF.

The J gene is TRBJ2-3, the V gene TRBV10-3; 9 nucleotides line up with TRBD2. The CDR3 loop spans 15 amino acids. The germline V gene has CDR1 ENHRY and CDR2 SYGVKD. With 5 bases clipped from V and 1 base from J, the junction kept 4 bases outside the gene matches. The CDR3 coding sequence is TGTGCCATCAGTCGACTAGCGGACCGCACAGATACGCAGTATTTT. This gives the protein CAISRLADRTDTQYF.

The chain is built from TRBV10-3 and TRBJ2-3, with 12 positions matching TRBD1. The CDR3 extends over 16 amino acids. The V gene's germline CDR1 is ENHRY and CDR2 SYGVKD. After removal of 3 bases from V and 5 bases from J, the junction contained 6 bases not matched to a gene. The CDR3 sequence: CAISDRGQGAEDTQYF. CDR3 sequence (DNA): TGTGCCATCAGTGATCGGGGACAGGGGGCTGAAGATACGCAGTATTTT.

The chain links TRBV18 to TRBJ2-7; possible D gene TRBD2, 5 bases. Germline V lookup: CDR1 KGHSH, CDR2 LQKENI. V lost 0 bases and J 0 bases, leaving 9 bases between the germline ends. This CDR3 contains 15 residues. The CDR3 spells CASSPPTDFSYEQYF. CDR3 DNA: TGTGCCAGCTCACCACCAACGGACTTCTCCTACGAGCAGTACTTC.

V is TRBV11-2 and J is TRBJ2-2, with 11 bases matching TRBD1. The germline CDR1 and CDR2 sequences are SGHAT and FQNNGV. V lost 4 bases and J lost 6; bases outside the gene matches: 7. This CDR3 region has 16 residues. The CDR3 is CASSSHPGQGAGELFF. The CDR3 DNA follows: TGTGCCAGCAGCTCTCATCCGGGACAGGGGGCCGGGGAGCTGTTTTTT.

The rearrangement joins TRBV7-2 to TRBJ2-7; tentatively, D is TRBD2 (5 bases). Trimming took 5 bases from V and 0 from J, leaving 17 bases between them. Germline lookup yields CDR1 SGHTA and CDR2 FQGNSA. This CDR3 comprises 16 residues. For the CDR3, the DNA is TGTGCCAGCAGCCCCCAGCGGCAACGTCCCTCCTACGAGCAGTACTTC. Protein sequence: CASSPQRQRPSYEQYF.

This sequence joins TRBV7-3 and TRBJ1-4; D gene uncertain. Germline values: CDR1 SGHTA, CDR2 FQGTGA. Trimming left V 5 bases short and J 7 bases short, with 11 bases between. The CDR3 is made up of 13 amino acids. The CDR3 spells CASSPPNSEKLFF. The CDR3 bases are TGTGCCAGCAGCCCACCCAACAGTGAAAAACTGTTTTTT.

This clone has just one count. Germline is not matched at one junction end, which may reflect a read error. Within the sample, other DNA sequences also encode this same CDR3. The V call is TRBV5-4, the J call TRBJ2-3; the match to TRBD1 covers 9 bases. This CDR3 comprises 15 residues. Germline V CDR1 and CDR2: SGHNT, YYREEE (reference sequence). DNA for the CDR3: TGCGCCAGCAGCTCGACAGGGGGAGCCTTAGATACGCAGTATTTT. This codes for CASSSTGGALDTQYF.

As concerns this clone: Other DNA sequences in the same sample also yield this CDR3. The V and J genes are TRBV29-1 and TRBJ1-5, with TRBD1 matching 8 bases. Germline loops: CDR1 SQVTM, CDR2 ANQGSEA. The CDR3 has 14 amino acids. V gave up 4 bases and J gave up 1 base; unmatched junction bases: 3. This CDR3 reads CSVAQGASNQPQHF. In DNA, the CDR3 is TGCAGCGTTGCCCAGGGGGCGAGCAATCAGCCCCAGCATTTT.